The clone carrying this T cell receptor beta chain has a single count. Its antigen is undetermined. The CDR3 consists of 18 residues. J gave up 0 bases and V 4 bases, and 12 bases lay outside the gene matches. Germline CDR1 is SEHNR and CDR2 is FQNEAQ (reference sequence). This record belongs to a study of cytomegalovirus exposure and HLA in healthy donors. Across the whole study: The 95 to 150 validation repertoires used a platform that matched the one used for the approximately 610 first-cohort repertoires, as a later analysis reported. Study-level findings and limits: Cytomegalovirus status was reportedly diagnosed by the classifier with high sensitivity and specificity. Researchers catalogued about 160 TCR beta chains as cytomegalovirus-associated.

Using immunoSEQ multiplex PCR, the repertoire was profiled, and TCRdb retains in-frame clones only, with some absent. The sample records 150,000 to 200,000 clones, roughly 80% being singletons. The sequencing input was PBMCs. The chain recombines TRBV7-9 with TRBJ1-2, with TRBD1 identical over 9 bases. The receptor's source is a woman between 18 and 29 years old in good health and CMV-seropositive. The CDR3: CASSSTGGVHPANYGYTF. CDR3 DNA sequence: TGTGCCAGCAGCTCCACAGGGGGCGTACATCCCGCTAACTATGGCTACACCTTC.